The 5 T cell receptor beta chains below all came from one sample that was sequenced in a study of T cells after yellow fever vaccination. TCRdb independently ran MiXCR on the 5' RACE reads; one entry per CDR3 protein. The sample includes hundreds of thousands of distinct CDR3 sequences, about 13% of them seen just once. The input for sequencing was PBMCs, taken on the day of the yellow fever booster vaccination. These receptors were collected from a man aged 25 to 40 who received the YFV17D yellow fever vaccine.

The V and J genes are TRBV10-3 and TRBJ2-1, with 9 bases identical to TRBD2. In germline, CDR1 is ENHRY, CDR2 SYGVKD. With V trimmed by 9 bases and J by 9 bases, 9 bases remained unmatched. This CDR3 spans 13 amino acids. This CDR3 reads CAMGKREVGEQFF. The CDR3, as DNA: TGTGCCATGGGAAAGCGGGAGGTGGGTGAGCAGTTCTTC.

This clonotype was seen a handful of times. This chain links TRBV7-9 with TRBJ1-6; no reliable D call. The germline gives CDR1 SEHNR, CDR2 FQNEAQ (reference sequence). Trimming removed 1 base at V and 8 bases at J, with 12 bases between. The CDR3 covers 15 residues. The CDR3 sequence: CASSLGAAPDSPLHF. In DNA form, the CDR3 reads TGTGCCAGCAGCTTAGGGGCAGCCCCCGATTCACCCCTCCACTTT.

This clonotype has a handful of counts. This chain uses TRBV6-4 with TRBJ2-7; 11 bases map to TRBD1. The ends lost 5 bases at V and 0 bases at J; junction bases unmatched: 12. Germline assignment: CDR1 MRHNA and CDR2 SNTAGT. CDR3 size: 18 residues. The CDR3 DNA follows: TGTGCCAGCAGTCGACTCCACGGACAGGGGGCGAGCTCCTACGAGCAGTACTTC. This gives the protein CASSRLHGQGASSYEQYF.

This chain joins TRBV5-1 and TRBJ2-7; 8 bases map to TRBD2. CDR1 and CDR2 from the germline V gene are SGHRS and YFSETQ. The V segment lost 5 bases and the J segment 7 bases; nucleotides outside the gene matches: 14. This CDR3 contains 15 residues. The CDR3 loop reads CASSVDGLASGEQYF. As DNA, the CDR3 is TGCGCCAGCAGTGTGGACGGACTAGCTTCGGGGGAGCAGTACTTC.

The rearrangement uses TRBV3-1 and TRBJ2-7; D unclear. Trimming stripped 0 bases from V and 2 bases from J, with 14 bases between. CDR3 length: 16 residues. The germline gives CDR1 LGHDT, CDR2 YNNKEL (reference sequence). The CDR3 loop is CASSQDRLGITYEQYF. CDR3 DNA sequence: TGTGCCAGCAGCCAAGACCGCCTAGGAATTACCTACGAGCAGTACTTC.